This passage covers 21 T cell receptor beta chains from one sample sequenced in a study of T cell responses to AZD1222 COVID-19 vaccine. Method: immunoSEQ multiplex PCR; TCRdb's copy keeps in-frame clones and lacks some. The data show under 150,000 clones, 93% seen once. Sequencing was performed on peripheral blood, taken on day 0 of AZD1222 vaccination. The receptor set was obtained from an adult in good health.

The chain employs TRBV15 and TRBJ1-5, with D possibly matching TRBD1 (5 bases). Deletions cut 3 bases from V and 3 bases from J, with 18 bases between. The germline CDR1 and CDR2 sequences are LNHNV and YYDKDF (reference sequence). The CDR3 covers 17 residues. The chain's CDR3 is CATSRVNTGFSNQPQHF. The CDR3 nucleotides are TGTGCCACCAGCAGGGTAAATACAGGATTCTCCAATCAGCCCCAGCATTTT.

The V and J genes are TRBV19 and TRBJ1-1, with D uncertain. CDR1 is LNHDA, CDR2 SQIVND, per germline (reference sequence). There are 15 residues in the CDR3. Trimming cost V 1 base and J 1 base, with 10 bases left between them. The CDR3 region has the DNA TGTGCCAGTAGTATAGGGGCGGCTAAGAACACTGAAGCTTTCTTT. Its protein is CASSIGAAKNTEAFF. Filled out from reference TRBV19 and TRBJ1-1, the complete variable domain reads DGGITQSPKYLFRKEGQNVTLSCEQNLNHDAMYWYRQDPGQGLRLIYYSQIVNDFQKGDIAEGYSVSREKKESFPLTVTSAQKNPTAFYLCASSIGAAKNTEAFFGQGTRLTVV.

This clone showed up just once. The chain has TRBV7-6 and TRBJ1-2; a possible D gene is TRBD1 (5 bases). Germline V CDR1 and CDR2: SGHVS, FNYEAQ. V shed 5 bases and J shed 6 bases, with 22 bases lying between them. This CDR3 is built from 16 residues. The CDR3 DNA is TGTGCCAGCAGCGGAGGAACAGGTCCCCCCAGGCATGGCTACACCTTC. This codes for CASSGGTGPPRHGYTF.

This chain links TRBV27 with TRBJ2-1, with D tentatively TRBD1 (6 bases). The CDR3 is 14 residues long. Per the germline V gene, CDR1 is MNHEY and CDR2 is SMNVEV (reference sequence). The V gene lost 6 bases and the J gene lost 5 bases, with 14 bases spanning the gap. CDR3 nucleotides: TGTGCCAGCAGCCTATCCGGGACACACAATGAGCAGTTCTTC. Amino acid sequence: CASSLSGTHNEQFF.

The V gene is TRBV7-9, the J gene TRBJ2-7; D is unresolved. CDR3 length: 12 residues. Germline CDR1 SEHNR, CDR2 FQNEAQ (reference sequence). V gave up 2 bases and J gave up 7 bases, with 9 bases separating them. The CDR3 here is CASSLKFWEQYF. In DNA, the CDR3 is TGTGCCAGCAGCTTAAAATTCTGGGAGCAGTACTTC.

The chain joins TRBV7-9 to TRBJ2-2; 9 nucleotides agree with TRBD1. The CDR3 loop spans 14 amino acids. Germline V gives CDR1 SEHNR, CDR2 FQNEAQ (reference sequence). The V and J ends lost 3 bases and 7 bases, in that order; junction bases with no gene match: 3. CDR3 loop: CASSFRQGDGELFF. CDR3 coding DNA: TGTGCCAGCAGCTTTCGACAGGGGGACGGGGAGCTGTTTTTT.

The J gene is TRBJ2-6, the V gene TRBV9; 8 positions agree with TRBD2. The CDR3 consists of 16 residues. Germline CDR1 SGDLS, CDR2 YYNGEE. Trimming took 4 bases from V and 4 from J; bases not matched to a gene: 7. The CDR3 region is CASSRSGRIGANVLTF. The DNA for the CDR3 is TGTGCCAGCAGCCGGAGCGGGAGAATCGGGGCCAACGTCCTGACTTTC.

The chain has TRBV6-1 and TRBJ2-7; no firm D call. Deletions cut 5 bases from V and 6 bases from J, with 14 bases between. CDR3 length: 13 amino acids. Germline V lookup: CDR1 MNHNS, CDR2 SASEGT. CDR3 sequence reads: CASSSTWQSEQYF. Here the CDR3 DNA reads TGTGCCAGCAGTTCGACATGGCAATCCGAGCAGTACTTC.

The V gene is TRBV9, the J gene TRBJ2-7; D is possibly TRBD2 (5 bases). Trimming removed 3 bases from V and 7 bases from J, with 14 bases in between. The CDR3 is 13 residues long. The germline V gene encodes CDR1 SGDLS and CDR2 YYNGEE. CDR3 coding DNA: TGTGCCAGCAGCGCCGCCACCCGGGGAGAGCAGTACTTC. Translating it yields CASSAATRGEQYF.

V and J are TRBV2 and TRBJ2-3; a weak D match, TRBD2 (6 bases). V lost 8 bases and J lost 3, with 21 bases in between. Germline assignment: CDR1 SNHLY and CDR2 FYNNEI. This CDR3 has 16 amino acids. The CDR3 nucleotides are TGTGCCAGCTCCGGGAGTGGGGTTGTTAGAACAGATACGCAGTATTTT. This sequence encodes CASSGSGVVRTDTQYF.

This chain connects TRBV24-1 to TRBJ1-3; unclear D gene. The CDR3 consists of 12 residues. The V and J ends lost 4 bases and 4 bases respectively, with 4 bases between them. In germline, CDR1 is KGHDR, CDR2 SFDVKD. The CDR3 DNA sequence: TGTGCCACCAGTGAGGCGGGAAACACCATATATTTT. Amino acids: CATSEAGNTIYF.

V usage is TRBV27 and J usage is TRBJ1-1; no firm D call. Germline CDR1 and CDR2: MNHEY and SMNVEV (reference sequence). V shed 3 bases and J shed 0 bases, with 5 bases lying between them. The CDR3 is 13 residues long. Here the CDR3 reads CASSFSVNTEAFF. The CDR3 DNA reads as TGTGCCAGCAGTTTTTCTGTGAACACTGAAGCTTTCTTT.

The chain joins TRBV5-1 to TRBJ1-2, with TRBD1 matching 7 bases. After removal of 3 bases from V and 4 bases from J, the junction contained 6 bases not matched to a gene. Germline V gene lookup returns CDR1 SGHRS and CDR2 YFSETQ. The CDR3 length is 14 residues. The CDR3 spells CASSSGQIGYGYTF. CDR3 nucleotide sequence: TGCGCCAGCAGCTCGGGACAGATTGGCTATGGCTACACCTTC. The full variable domain, with the rest looked up from reference TRBV5-1 and TRBJ1-2, is KAGVTQTPRYLIKTRGQQVTLSCSPISGHRSVSWYQQTPGQGLQFLFEYFSETQRNKGNFPGRFSGRQFSNSRSEMNVSTLELGDSALYLCASSSGQIGYGYTFGSGTRLTVV.

This chain joins TRBV5-1 and TRBJ2-1; 11 bases match TRBD2. The CDR3 extends over 15 amino acids. V gave up 4 bases and J gave up 9 bases; unmatched junction bases: 9. Germline V gives CDR1 SGHRS, CDR2 YFSETQ. In DNA form, the CDR3 reads TGCGCCAGCAGCCTGGCTAGCGGGGGGAGGCGTGAGCAGTTCTTC. Translation gives CASSLASGGRREQFF.

This clone was seen only once. V gene TRBV7-9 combines with J gene TRBJ2-5; 7 nucleotides align to TRBD2. The trim removed 6 bases at V and 2 bases at J, leaving 9 bases unmatched. The CDR3 contains 15 residues. Germline V gives CDR1 SEHNR, CDR2 FQNEAQ (reference sequence). Here the CDR3 reads CASSSPASGQETQYF. DNA for the CDR3: TGTGCCAGCAGTTCCCCCGCTAGCGGACAAGAGACCCAGTACTTC.

The rearrangement joins TRBV9 to TRBJ2-5, with D perhaps matching TRBD2 (5 bases). This CDR3 is built from 13 residues. Trimming took off 2 bases at V and 5 bases at J, with 10 bases between the two ends. CDR1 SGDLS and CDR2 YYNGEE come from the germline V gene. CDR3 sequence: CASSVSAGETQYF. The CDR3 DNA follows: TGTGCCAGCAGCGTTAGCGCTGGGGAGACCCAGTACTTC.

The rearrangement uses TRBV27 and TRBJ2-6; D remains ambiguous. Germline-derived CDR1 and CDR2 are MNHEY and SMNVEV (reference sequence). The germline V and J ends were trimmed by 3 bases and 0 bases, with 0 bases remaining between them. The CDR3 runs 13 residues. CDR3 in amino acids: CASSFSGANVLTF. The CDR3 DNA reads TGTGCCAGCAGTTTCTCTGGGGCCAACGTCCTGACTTTC.

This chain joins TRBV21-1 and TRBJ1-5. TRBV21-1 has pseudogene status. This CDR3 region has 16 residues. The CDR3 spells CASSPRRVESNQPQHF. CDR3 nucleotide sequence: TGTGCCAGCAGCCCCCGACGAGTGGAAAGCAATCAGCCCCAGCATTTT.

This clone was found once. The rearrangement joins TRBV7-2 to TRBJ1-2; 7 bases are a match to TRBD1. This CDR3 has 17 amino acids. Losses at the gene ends were 4 bases for V and 1 base for J; bases not matched to a gene: 12. Germline CDR1 and CDR2: SGHTA and FQGNSA. For the CDR3, the DNA is TGTGCCAGCAGCTCAGGCTCCAGGACAGGCCATAACTATGGCTACACCTTC. This codes for CASSSGSRTGHNYGYTF. Together with reference TRBV7-2 and TRBJ1-2, the CDR3 gives the full variable domain: GAGVSQSPSNKVTEKGKDVELRCDPISGHTALYWYRQSLGQGLEFLIYFQGNSAPDKSGLPSDRFSAERTGGSVSTLTIQRTQQEDSAVYLCASSSGSRTGHNYGYTFGSGTRLTVV.

This rearrangement joins TRBV6-5 to TRBJ1-1; 9 positions agree with TRBD1. The trim removed 6 bases at V and 0 bases at J, leaving 2 bases unmatched. CDR3 length: 14 residues. Looked up from germline, CDR1 is MNHEY and CDR2 is SVGAGI. The CDR3 here is CASRYRGLNTEAFF. The CDR3 nucleotides read TGTGCCAGCAGATACAGGGGGCTGAACACTGAAGCTTTCTTT.

This chain links TRBV7-3 with TRBJ1-1; no firm D call. In germline, CDR1 is SGHTA, CDR2 FQGTGA. Trimming left V 2 bases short and J 8 bases short, with 12 bases between. The CDR3 has 13 residues. The CDR3 region is CASSLGGSTEAFF. CDR3 sequence (DNA): TGTGCCAGCAGCTTAGGCGGCAGTACCGAAGCTTTCTTT.